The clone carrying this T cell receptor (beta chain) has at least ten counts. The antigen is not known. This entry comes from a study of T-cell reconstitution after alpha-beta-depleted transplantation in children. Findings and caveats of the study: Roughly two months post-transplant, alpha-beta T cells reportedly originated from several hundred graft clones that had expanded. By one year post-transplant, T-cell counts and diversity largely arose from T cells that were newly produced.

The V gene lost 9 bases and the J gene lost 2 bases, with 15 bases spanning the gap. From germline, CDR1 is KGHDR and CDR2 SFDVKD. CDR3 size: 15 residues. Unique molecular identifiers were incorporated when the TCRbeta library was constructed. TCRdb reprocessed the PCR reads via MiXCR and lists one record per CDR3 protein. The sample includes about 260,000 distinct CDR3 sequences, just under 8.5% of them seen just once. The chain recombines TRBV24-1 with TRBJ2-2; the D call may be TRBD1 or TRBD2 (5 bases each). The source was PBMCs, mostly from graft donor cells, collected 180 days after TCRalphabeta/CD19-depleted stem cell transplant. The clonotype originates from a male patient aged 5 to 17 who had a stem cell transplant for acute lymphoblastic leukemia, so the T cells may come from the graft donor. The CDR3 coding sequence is TGTGCCACCTCTGCCGGGACGTTCAACACCGGGGAGCTGTTTTTT. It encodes CATSAGTFNTGELFF.